What follows is one T cell receptor beta chain and its context. Using immunoSEQ multiplex PCR, the repertoire was profiled, and TCRdb retains in-frame clones only, with some absent. The sample gives about 60,000 clones, roughly 94% of which show up once; approximately 17% is in the top ten. This record belongs to a study of human versus mouse CDR3 diversity and MHC coevolution. Unmatched junction bases numbered 9, after V lost 10 bases and J lost 0 bases. The CDR3 has 15 amino acids. Germline-derived CDR1 and CDR2 are MNHNS and SASEGT. Naive CD4 T cells were sorted as CD45RO-negative, CD62L-positive. The sequence derives from a person in their sixties in good health. The specimen was naive CD4+ T cells from blood. Subset here: CD45RO-negative CD62L-positive naive CD4 T cells. V usage is TRBV6-1 and J usage is TRBJ2-3, with 8 bases aligning to TRBD1. The CDR3 nucleotides are TGTGCCACCCGGGGGCAGGGGGCGAGCACAGATACGCAGTATTTT. Translating gives CATRGQGASTDTQYF.